These T cell receptor beta chains were read from a single sample in a study of blood T cell repertoires in COVID-19. Only in-frame clones appear in the TCRdb table, and some are missing; sequencing was by immunoSEQ multiplex PCR. Found here are 250,000 or so clones, around four fifths of them singletons; the top ten hold roughly 2%. Sequenced: peripheral blood. The receptors were sampled from a man aged 25 to 40 who had recovered from COVID-19. The CDR3 runs from the conserved cysteine through the conserved F or W. The D gene is left open where the match is weak. Part of the rows lack a size; the others show once, few, many or a class for expanded clones.

d_gene: .; abundance: .; j_gene: TRBJ2-1; v_gene: TRBV2; CDR3aa: CASSAGTGSYNEQFF; CDR3nt: TGTGCCAGCAGTGCTGGGACTGGATCCTACAATGAGCAGTTCTTC
d_gene: TRBD1; abundance: .; j_gene: TRBJ1-5; v_gene: TRBV6-5; CDR3aa: CASSLNRGPDNQPQHF; CDR3nt: TGTGCCAGCAGTTTAAACAGGGGGCCTGACAATCAGCCCCAGCATTTT
d_gene: .; abundance: once; j_gene: TRBJ2-2; v_gene: TRBV6-5; CDR3aa: CASSSDRSYGELFF; CDR3nt: TGTGCCAGCAGCTCCGACAGGTCGTACGGGGAGCTGTTTTTT
d_gene: .; abundance: .; j_gene: TRBJ1-4; v_gene: TRBV28; CDR3aa: CASSPSTGIYEKLFF; CDR3nt: TGTGCCAGCAGTCCAAGCACAGGGATTTATGAAAAACTGTTTTTT
d_gene: .; abundance: .; j_gene: TRBJ1-1; v_gene: TRBV4-1; CDR3aa: CASSQRETITEAFF; CDR3nt: TGCGCCAGCAGCCAGAGGGAGACTATCACTGAAGCTTTCTTT
d_gene: .; abundance: few; j_gene: TRBJ2-2; v_gene: TRBV10-1; CDR3aa: CASSETAGELFF; CDR3nt: TGCGCCAGCAGTGAGACGGCCGGGGAGCTGTTTTTT
d_gene: .; abundance: .; j_gene: TRBJ2-5; v_gene: TRBV7-9; CDR3aa: CASSRREGVRQETQYF; CDR3nt: TGTGCCAGCAGCCGACGAGAGGGGGTCCGCCAAGAGACCCAGTACTTC
d_gene: .; abundance: .; j_gene: TRBJ1-5; v_gene: TRBV3-1/TRBV3-2; CDR3aa: CASSQEQGLNQPQHF; CDR3nt: TGTGCCAGCAGCCAAGAGCAGGGCCTCAATCAGCCCCAGCATTTT
d_gene: .; abundance: once; j_gene: TRBJ1-5; v_gene: TRBV6-1; CDR3aa: CASSEARIILSQPQHF; CDR3nt: TGTGCCAGCAGTGAAGCGCGGATAATCTTATCTCAGCCCCAGCATTTT
d_gene: .; abundance: .; j_gene: TRBJ2-2; v_gene: TRBV2; CDR3aa: CASSEDSTGELFF; CDR3nt: TGTGCCAGCAGTGAAGACTCGACCGGGGAGCTGTTTTTT
d_gene: TRBD2; abundance: .; j_gene: TRBJ2-1; v_gene: TRBV20-1; CDR3aa: CSASSGGDNEQFF; CDR3nt: TGCAGTGCTAGTAGCGGGGGCGACAATGAGCAGTTCTTC
d_gene: .; abundance: .; j_gene: TRBJ1-1; v_gene: TRBV6-5; CDR3aa: CASRGAFEGAFF; CDR3nt: TGTGCCAGCAGGGGGGCCTTCGAAGGAGCTTTCTTT
d_gene: .; abundance: once; j_gene: TRBJ1-5; v_gene: TRBV10-1; CDR3aa: CASSGGQSNQPQHF; CDR3nt: TGCGCCAGCAGCGGCGGGCAGAGCAATCAGCCCCAGCATTTT
d_gene: TRBD2; abundance: once; j_gene: TRBJ2-1; v_gene: TRBV7-6; CDR3aa: CASSSRGGLAKNEQFF; CDR3nt: TGTGCCAGCAGCTCAAGGGGGGGACTAGCGAAGAATGAGCAGTTCTTC
d_gene: TRBD1; abundance: .; j_gene: TRBJ1-5; v_gene: TRBV19; CDR3aa: CASSPTGTDSNQPQHF; CDR3nt: TGTGCCAGTAGTCCAACCGGGACAGATAGCAATCAGCCCCAGCATTTT
d_gene: .; abundance: .; j_gene: TRBJ2-2; v_gene: TRBV7-9; CDR3aa: CASKAARTSFIPGELFF; CDR3nt: TGTGCCAGCAAAGCTGCGAGGACATCGTTCATACCCGGGGAGCTGTTTTTT
d_gene: TRBD2; abundance: .; j_gene: TRBJ2-3; v_gene: TRBV5-1; CDR3aa: CASSLSLAGGTDTQYF; CDR3nt: TGCGCCAGCAGCTTGAGTCTAGCGGGGGGTACAGATACGCAGTATTTT
d_gene: .; abundance: once; j_gene: TRBJ2-7; v_gene: TRBV6-5; CDR3aa: CATTKTGGFYEQYF; CDR3nt: TGTGCCACCACAAAGACAGGAGGCTTCTACGAGCAGTACTTC
d_gene: .; abundance: once; j_gene: TRBJ1-1; v_gene: TRBV5-5; CDR3aa: CASSPPAGMNTEAFF; CDR3nt: TGTGCCAGCAGCCCGCCCGCAGGCATGAACACTGAAGCTTTCTTT
d_gene: TRBD1; abundance: once; j_gene: TRBJ2-5; v_gene: TRBV6-5; CDR3aa: CASRGLGNQGAQYF; CDR3nt: TGTGCCAGCAGGGGTCTCGGGAATCAGGGGGCCCAGTACTTC
d_gene: TRBD1; abundance: .; j_gene: TRBJ1-6; v_gene: TRBV3-1/TRBV3-2; CDR3aa: CASSHRQGDSPLHF; CDR3nt: TGTGCCAGCAGCCATCGACAGGGGGATTCACCCCTCCACTTT
d_gene: .; abundance: .; j_gene: TRBJ2-2; v_gene: TRBV5-4; CDR3aa: CASSFGVNTGELFF; CDR3nt: TGTGCCAGCAGCTTCGGGGTGAACACCGGGGAGCTGTTTTTT
d_gene: .; abundance: few; j_gene: TRBJ1-1; v_gene: TRBV5-1; CDR3aa: CASSLRRGPDTEAFF; CDR3nt: TGCGCCAGCAGCTTGAGAAGGGGCCCGGACACTGAAGCTTTCTTT
d_gene: TRBD1; abundance: .; j_gene: TRBJ2-7; v_gene: TRBV19; CDR3aa: CASSLGTVAGEQYF; CDR3nt: TGTGCCAGTAGTTTGGGGACAGTAGCCGGCGAGCAGTACTTC
d_gene: TRBD2; abundance: .; j_gene: TRBJ2-3; v_gene: TRBV5-1; CDR3aa: CASSLGGGTDTQYF; CDR3nt: TGCGCCAGCAGCCTCGGCGGGGGAACAGATACGCAGTATTTT
d_gene: .; abundance: .; j_gene: TRBJ2-3; v_gene: TRBV7-3; CDR3aa: CASSLSQGKTQYF; CDR3nt: TGTGCCAGCAGCTTAAGTCAGGGGAAAACGCAGTATTTT
d_gene: TRBD2; abundance: .; j_gene: TRBJ2-5; v_gene: TRBV11-2; CDR3aa: CASSLDLAGGPETQYF; CDR3nt: TGTGCCAGCAGCTTAGATCTAGCGGGGGGGCCTGAGACCCAGTACTTC
d_gene: TRBD1; abundance: once; j_gene: TRBJ2-3; v_gene: TRBV4-2; CDR3aa: CASSPRDRGEPDTQYF; CDR3nt: TGTGCCAGCAGCCCTCGGGACAGGGGGGAACCAGATACGCAGTATTTT
d_gene: TRBD1; abundance: .; j_gene: TRBJ2-7; v_gene: TRBV13; CDR3aa: CASSGRGTGTYEQYF; CDR3nt: TGTGCCAGCAGTGGGAGGGGGACAGGGACCTACGAGCAGTACTTC
d_gene: .; abundance: .; j_gene: TRBJ1-1; v_gene: TRBV12-3/TRBV12-4; CDR3aa: CASSLRRDTEAFF; CDR3nt: TGTGCCAGCAGTCTTAGGAGGGACACTGAAGCTTTCTTT
d_gene: .; abundance: .; j_gene: TRBJ2-6; v_gene: TRBV5-4; CDR3aa: CASSLRGKAGANVLTF; CDR3nt: TGTGCCAGCAGCTTACGAGGGAAAGCTGGGGCCAACGTCCTGACTTTC
d_gene: TRBD1; abundance: .; j_gene: TRBJ1-4; v_gene: TRBV18; CDR3aa: CASSPDRVNEKLFF; CDR3nt: TGTGCCAGCTCACCTGACAGGGTTAATGAAAAACTGTTTTTT
d_gene: .; abundance: .; j_gene: TRBJ1-1; v_gene: TRBV27; CDR3aa: CASSSRRGNTEAFF; CDR3nt: TGTGCCAGCAGTAGTCGAAGGGGGAACACTGAAGCTTTCTTT
d_gene: TRBD1; abundance: .; j_gene: TRBJ1-2; v_gene: TRBV2; CDR3aa: CASSGQGEEYTF; CDR3nt: TGTGCCAGCAGTGGACAGGGGGAGGAATACACCTTC
d_gene: .; abundance: .; j_gene: TRBJ1-5; v_gene: TRBV18; CDR3aa: CASSPGGRGNQPQHF; CDR3nt: TGTGCCAGCTCACCCGGGGGACGTGGTAATCAGCCCCAGCATTTT
d_gene: TRBD1; abundance: once; j_gene: TRBJ2-1; v_gene: TRBV29-1; CDR3aa: CSAMPRGQGTFGRSYNEQFF; CDR3nt: TGCAGCGCGATGCCCCGGGGACAGGGGACCTTCGGACGATCCTACAATGAGCAGTTCTTC
d_gene: TRBD1; abundance: few; j_gene: TRBJ1-1; v_gene: TRBV2; CDR3aa: CASADRGNTEAFF; CDR3nt: TGTGCCAGCGCGGACAGGGGGAACACTGAAGCTTTCTTT
d_gene: TRBD2; abundance: .; j_gene: TRBJ2-5; v_gene: TRBV5-1; CDR3aa: CASSGEPSGPGTQYF; CDR3nt: TGCGCCAGCAGCGGGGAACCTAGCGGCCCTGGGACCCAGTACTTC
d_gene: .; abundance: .; j_gene: TRBJ1-3; v_gene: TRBV2; CDR3aa: CASSAGHSSGNTIYF; CDR3nt: TGTGCCAGCAGTGCGGGACATAGCTCTGGAAACACCATATATTTT
d_gene: TRBD1; abundance: .; j_gene: TRBJ2-5; v_gene: TRBV24-1; CDR3aa: CATSDSRQGSQETQYF; CDR3nt: TGTGCCACCAGTGATTCCAGACAGGGATCACAAGAGACCCAGTACTTC
d_gene: TRBD2; abundance: .; j_gene: TRBJ2-1; v_gene: TRBV11-3; CDR3aa: CASSRDGSGGVNSYNEQFF; CDR3nt: TGTGCCAGCAGCCGGGATGGTAGCGGGGGGGTCAACTCCTACAATGAGCAGTTCTTC
d_gene: TRBD2; abundance: .; j_gene: TRBJ2-5; v_gene: TRBV6-4; CDR3aa: CASRTSGGETQYF; CDR3nt: TGTGCCAGCAGGACTAGCGGGGGTGAGACCCAGTACTTC
d_gene: TRBD1; abundance: .; j_gene: TRBJ1-2; v_gene: TRBV18; CDR3aa: CASSPPFRTGRSSDYGYTF; CDR3nt: TGTGCCAGCTCACCACCTTTTCGGACAGGGAGATCCTCCGACTATGGCTACACCTTC